The following is a T cell receptor beta chain sequence with its context. Its cognate antigen is unknown. The sample comes from a study of shared clonotypes between healthy human individuals. Study information: There were three CD4 naive, three CD4 memory, two CD8 naive and one CD8 memory plates per donor.

Study-level points and caveats: What naive subsets generally showed was a larger estimated richness than memory subsets showed.

This CDR3 contains 16 residues. Between the trimmed V and J ends, which lost 2 bases and 4 bases, there was a span of 17 bases. Looked up from germline, CDR1 is SGHDN and CDR2 is FVKESK. Repertoires were generated with immunoSEQ multiplex PCR, while TCRdb's copy carries only in-frame clones and drops some. The sample includes approximately 2.1 million clones, approximately 95% seen only once; the top ten take around 0.4%. The chain uses TRBV14 and TRBJ2-5, with D possibly matching TRBD2 (6 bases). The sequence was collected from a man aged 18 to 29 in good health. Some clones in this sample may be carry-over from other donors' samples. Sequences were obtained from naive CD4+ T cells from PBMCs. Documented subset: CD45RA+ positively selected. The CDR3 region is CASSQRGRRGGETQYF. As DNA, the CDR3 is TGTGCCAGCAGCCAACGGGGACGGCGGGGAGGAGAGACCCAGTACTTC.